This T cell receptor (beta chain) was recorded in a study of identical twins. V was cut by 8 bases and J by 0 bases, with 7 bases left in between. CDR3 length equals 13 residues. CDR1 SGHVS and CDR2 FQNEAQ come from the germline V gene. This clonotype was counted only a few times. Its cognate antigen is unknown. TCRdb ran MiXCR on the 5' RACE reads and lists one entry per CDR3 protein. The table records approximately 550,000 distinct CDR3 sequences, approximately 20% of them present only once. Whole-study findings and limits: Twin pairs' shared out-of-frame alpha sequences were enriched in low generation probability. Insertions ran lower in abundant cord blood beta clonotypes, though not in memory repertoires.

This sample was shared with a second study, whose subject was yellow fever vaccine responses in identical twins.

V usage is TRBV7-8 and J usage is TRBJ2-2; no clear D. The sequenced material came from CD4+ T cells sorted from blood. The TCR originated in a woman aged 18-29 years in good health. CDR3 coding DNA: TGTGCCAGCCAGTATACGAACACCGGGGAGCTGTTTTTT. This translates into CASQYTNTGELFF. Together with reference TRBV7-8 and TRBJ2-2, the CDR3 gives the full variable domain: GAGVSQSPRYKVAKRGQDVALRCDPISGHVSLFWYQQALGQGPEFLTYFQNEAQLDKSGLPSDRFFAERPEGSVSTLKIQRTQQEDSAVYLCASQYTNTGELFFGEGSRLTVL.